This TCR beta chain was documented in a study of OX40 agonist ivuxolimab in advanced cancers. The wider study: Hepatocellular carcinoma, melanoma, renal cell or head and neck cancer affected the dose-escalation patients.

This table comes from immunoSEQ multiplex PCR, and its TCRdb copy is limited to in-frame clones, with some not included. This table holds approximately 74,000 clones, approximately 85% found once. A remark on this clone: Antigen specificity is unknown.

CDR1 SGHRS and CDR2 YFSETQ come from the germline V gene. The V and J ends lost 4 bases and 0 bases respectively, with 16 bases between them. The CDR3 contains 16 residues. Study-level findings and limits: There was clonal expansion of CD4+ and CD8+ blood T cells by week 6 at 0.1 to 3.0 mg/kg. Nonresponders, in some cases, also had low normalized T-cell clonal expansion.

The genes are TRBV5-1 and TRBJ1-1; TRBD1 might be the D (5 bases). The sequenced sample was CD4+ or CD8+ T cells sorted from blood, obtained in a trial of the OX40 agonist ivuxolimab. This receptor was obtained from an adult with an advanced solid tumor such as melanoma, head and neck, liver or kidney cancer. The CDR3: CASSRGTATMNTEAFF. CDR3 nucleotides: TGCGCCAGCAGCCGCGGGACGGCGACCATGAACACTGAAGCTTTCTTT.